This T cell receptor (beta chain) was documented in a study of PD-L1 blockade in urothelial cancer. Background on the study: Analysis of the blood was performed 3 weeks (second dose) and 6 weeks after treatment start.

The CDR3 totals 16 residues. Germline-derived CDR1 and CDR2 are SGHRS and YFSETQ. The trim removed 1 base at V and 5 bases at J, leaving 5 bases unmatched. Some clones are missing from TCRdb's copy, which holds only in-frame ones; the method was immunoSEQ multiplex PCR. The table includes approximately 83,000 clones, approximately 87% detected once. The time point: peripheral blood 6 weeks after treatment start. This material consisted of PBMCs, taken around atezolizumab (anti-PD-L1) treatment. The TCR sequence derives from a man between 65 and 85 years old with urothelial cancer. The rearrangement uses TRBV5-1 and TRBJ2-3, with 12 bases that match TRBD2. CDR3 sequence reads: CASSLPSGGAGDTQYF. The CDR3, as DNA: TGCGCCAGCAGCTTGCCTAGCGGGGGGGCTGGAGATACGCAGTATTTT.